This T cell receptor (beta chain) was observed in a study of shared clonotypes between healthy human individuals. The germline V gene has CDR1 SGHVS and CDR2 FNYEAQ. Trimming shortened V by 5 bases and J by 1 base, and 11 bases separated the two germline ends. This CDR3 has 14 amino acids. TCRdb keeps only in-frame clones here, not all; method: immunoSEQ multiplex PCR. The sample lists some 1.5 million clones; roughly 96% were seen once. The sequencing sample was made of naive CD4+ T cells sorted from blood. The subset: CD45RA+ positively selected. This chain connects TRBV7-6 to TRBJ2-5; D gene uncertain. The receptor's source is a young man in good health. CDR3 nucleotide sequence: TGTGCCAGCAGCCCAAGACTTCTCCAAGAGACCCAGTACTTC. It specifies CASSPRLLQETQYF.